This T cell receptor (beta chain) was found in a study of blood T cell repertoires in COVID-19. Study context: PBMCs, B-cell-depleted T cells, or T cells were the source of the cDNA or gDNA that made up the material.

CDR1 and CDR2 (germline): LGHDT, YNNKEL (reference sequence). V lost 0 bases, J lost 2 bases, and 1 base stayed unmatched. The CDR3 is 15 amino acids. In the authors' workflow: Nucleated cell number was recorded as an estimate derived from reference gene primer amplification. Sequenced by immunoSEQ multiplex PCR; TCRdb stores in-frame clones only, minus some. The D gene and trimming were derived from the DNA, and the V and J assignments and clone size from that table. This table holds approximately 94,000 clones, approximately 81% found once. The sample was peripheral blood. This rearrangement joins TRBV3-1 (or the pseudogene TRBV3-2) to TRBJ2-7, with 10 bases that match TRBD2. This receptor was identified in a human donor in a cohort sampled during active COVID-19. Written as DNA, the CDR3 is TGTGCCAGCAGCCAAGATCTAGCGGGAGCCTACGAGCAGTACTTC. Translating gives CASSQDLAGAYEQYF.